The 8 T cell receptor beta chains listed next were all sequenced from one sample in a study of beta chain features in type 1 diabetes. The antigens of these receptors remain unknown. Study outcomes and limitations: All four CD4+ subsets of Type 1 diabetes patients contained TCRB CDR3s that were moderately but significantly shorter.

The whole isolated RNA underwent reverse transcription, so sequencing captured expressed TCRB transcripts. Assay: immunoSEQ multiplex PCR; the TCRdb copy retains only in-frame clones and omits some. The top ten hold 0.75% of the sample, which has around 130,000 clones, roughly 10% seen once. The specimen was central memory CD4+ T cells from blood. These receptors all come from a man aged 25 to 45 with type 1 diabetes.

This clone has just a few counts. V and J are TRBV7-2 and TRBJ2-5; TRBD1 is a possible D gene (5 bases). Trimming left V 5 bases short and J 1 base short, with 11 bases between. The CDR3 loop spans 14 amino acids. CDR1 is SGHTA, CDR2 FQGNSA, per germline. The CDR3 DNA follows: TGTGCCAGCAGCCACAGGACAAGCCAAGAGACCCAGTACTTC. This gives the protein CASSHRTSQETQYF. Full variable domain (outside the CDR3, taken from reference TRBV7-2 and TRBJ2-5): GAGVSQSPSNKVTEKGKDVELRCDPISGHTALYWYRQSLGQGLEFLIYFQGNSAPDKSGLPSDRFSAERTGGSVSTLTIQRTQQEDSAVYLCASSHRTSQETQYFGPGTRLLVL.

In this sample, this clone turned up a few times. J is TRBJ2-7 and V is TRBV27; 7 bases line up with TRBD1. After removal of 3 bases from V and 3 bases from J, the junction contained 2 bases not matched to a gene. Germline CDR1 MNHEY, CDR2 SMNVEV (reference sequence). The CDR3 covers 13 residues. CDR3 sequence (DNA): TGTGCCAGCAGTTTGGACAGGCTCTACGAGCAGTACTTC. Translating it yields CASSLDRLYEQYF.

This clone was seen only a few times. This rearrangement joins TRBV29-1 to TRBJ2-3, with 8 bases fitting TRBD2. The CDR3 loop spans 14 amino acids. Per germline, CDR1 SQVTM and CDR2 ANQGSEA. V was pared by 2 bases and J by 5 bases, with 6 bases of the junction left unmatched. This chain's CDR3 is CSVEPSSGGDTQYF. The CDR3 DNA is TGCAGCGTTGAACCTAGCAGCGGGGGAGATACGCAGTATTTT.

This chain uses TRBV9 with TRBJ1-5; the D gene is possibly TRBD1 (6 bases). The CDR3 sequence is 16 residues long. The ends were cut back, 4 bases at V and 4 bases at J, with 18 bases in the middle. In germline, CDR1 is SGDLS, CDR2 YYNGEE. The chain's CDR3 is CASSSQEGGANQPQHF. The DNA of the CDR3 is TGTGCCAGCAGCTCCCAGGAGGGGGGGGCGAATCAGCCCCAGCATTTT.

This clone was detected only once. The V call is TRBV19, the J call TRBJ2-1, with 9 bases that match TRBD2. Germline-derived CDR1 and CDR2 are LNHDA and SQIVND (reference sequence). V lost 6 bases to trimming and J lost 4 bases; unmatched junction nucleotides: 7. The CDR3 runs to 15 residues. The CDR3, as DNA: TGTGCCAGTAGGGGGGTGACTAGCGGATACAATGAGCAGTTCTTC. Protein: CASRGVTSGYNEQFF.

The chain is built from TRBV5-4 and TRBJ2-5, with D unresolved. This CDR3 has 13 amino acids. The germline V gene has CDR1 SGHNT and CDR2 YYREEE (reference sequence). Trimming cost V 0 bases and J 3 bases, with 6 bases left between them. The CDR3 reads CASSLDRKETQYF. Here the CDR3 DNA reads TGTGCCAGCAGCTTGGACAGAAAAGAGACCCAGTACTTC.

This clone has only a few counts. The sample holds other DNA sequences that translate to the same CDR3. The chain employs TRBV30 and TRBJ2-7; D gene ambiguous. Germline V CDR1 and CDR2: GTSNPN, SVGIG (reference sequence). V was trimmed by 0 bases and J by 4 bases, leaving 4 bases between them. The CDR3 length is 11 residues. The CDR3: CAWSVLYEQYF. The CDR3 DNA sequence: TGTGCCTGGAGTGTACTTTACGAGCAGTACTTC.

The CDR3 spells CASLGGDRYEQFF. CDR3 in DNA: TGTGCCAGCTTAGGGGGCGATAGATATGAGCAGTTCTTC. This chain uses TRBV28 with TRBJ2-1; TRBD1 matches at 7 bases. CDR1 and CDR2 from the germline V gene are MDHEN and SYDVKM. V shed 8 bases, J shed 8 bases, and the junction held 9 bases outside the gene matches. The CDR3 contains 13 residues.